Following are 5 T cell receptor beta chains from one sample sequenced in a study of CD8 T cells in ankylosing spondylitis. These TCRs are of unknown antigen specificity. TCRdb processed the 5' RACE reads anew with MiXCR; each CDR3 protein has one entry. Of 350,000 to 550,000 distinct CDR3 sequences in the sample, roughly 25% were seen once. Whole-study findings and limits: Ankylosing spondylitis blood appeared to be characterized by a TCR beta motif of about 8 highly homologous variants.

Material: blood, either unsorted or a sorted T cell fraction (not recorded which). These receptors were taken from a male donor with ankylosing spondylitis.

This clonotype was seen a handful of times. The J gene is TRBJ1-6, the V gene TRBV12-3 or TRBV12-4; no definite D call. This CDR3 has 14 residues. V was pared by 5 bases and J by 8 bases, with 13 bases between. CDR3 sequence: CASSRQSLDSPLHF. The CDR3 DNA reads as TGTGCCAGCAGTCGACAATCTCTGGATTCACCCCTCCACTTT.

The rearrangement links TRBV2 to TRBJ1-3; D might be TRBD1 (6 bases). The CDR3 is made up of 14 amino acids. Germline V gene lookup returns CDR1 SNHLY and CDR2 FYNNEI. V was pared by 4 bases and J by 3 bases, with 10 bases between. CDR3 coding DNA: TGTGCCAGCAGTGCCCGACAGGATGGAAACACCATATATTTT. Translated: CASSARQDGNTIYF. Together with reference TRBV2 and TRBJ1-3, the CDR3 gives the full variable domain: EPEVTQTPSHQVTQMGQEVILRCVPISNHLYFYWYRQILGQKVEFLVSFYNNEISEKSEIFDDQFSVERPDGSNFTLKIRSTKLEDSAMYFCASSARQDGNTIYFGEGSWLTVV.

The J gene is TRBJ2-2, the V gene TRBV24-1; TRBD1 agrees at 7 bases. CDR3 length: 15 amino acids. Trimming at V came to 4 bases and at J to 3 bases, leaving 4 bases not matched to a gene. Germline CDR1 KGHDR, CDR2 SFDVKD. The CDR3 here is CATSDPGQYTGELFF. The CDR3 DNA follows: TGTGCCACCAGTGACCCGGGACAGTACACCGGGGAGCTGTTTTTT.

This chain links TRBV6-1 with TRBJ2-5; TRBD2 is a possible D gene (6 bases). The CDR3 has 16 residues. Per germline, CDR1 MNHNS and CDR2 SASEGT. With 2 bases removed from V and 5 bases from J, the gap between germline ends came to 18 bases. CDR3: CASSEWFTFGGETQYF. The CDR3 nucleotides read TGTGCCAGCAGTGAATGGTTCACATTCGGAGGGGAGACCCAGTACTTC.

The genes are TRBV20-1 and TRBJ2-1; no firm D call. The CDR3 sequence is 17 residues long. V lost 2 bases and J lost 0, with 17 bases in between. In germline, CDR1 is DFQATT, CDR2 SNEGSKA (reference sequence). CDR3 nucleotides: TGCAGTGCTAGACGGATTTCTGCGAGAAGCTCCTACAATGAGCAGTTCTTC. It codes for CSARRISARSSYNEQFF.